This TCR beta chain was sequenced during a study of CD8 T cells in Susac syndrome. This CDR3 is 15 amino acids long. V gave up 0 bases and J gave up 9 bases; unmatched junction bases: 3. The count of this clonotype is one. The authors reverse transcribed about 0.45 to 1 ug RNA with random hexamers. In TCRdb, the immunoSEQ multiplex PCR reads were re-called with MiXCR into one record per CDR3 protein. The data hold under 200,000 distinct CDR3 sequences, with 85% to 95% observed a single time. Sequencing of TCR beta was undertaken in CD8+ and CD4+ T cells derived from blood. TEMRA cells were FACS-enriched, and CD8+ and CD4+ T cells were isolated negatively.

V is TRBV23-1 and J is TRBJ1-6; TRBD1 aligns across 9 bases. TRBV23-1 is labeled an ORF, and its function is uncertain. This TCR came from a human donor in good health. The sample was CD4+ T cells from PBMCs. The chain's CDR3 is CASSQSRQGGSPLHF. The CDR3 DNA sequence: TGCGCCAGCAGTCAATCCCGACAGGGGGGTTCACCCCTCCACTTT.